This T cell receptor (beta chain) was captured by sequencing in a study of T cells in Graves' hyperthyroidism and ophthalmopathy. This clonotype was seen at least ten times. The germline V gene has CDR1 MDHEN and CDR2 SYDVKM. The ends lost 7 bases at V and 6 bases at J; junction bases unmatched: 7. The CDR3 length is 13 residues. Amplification yielded TCR beta CDR3 regions, with RNA transcripts as the source. A set of HTBI primers served as the primers for a first-round RT-PCR of the TCR CDR3. TCRdb fed the multiplex PCR reads into MiXCR, producing one record per CDR3 protein. The sample lists 640,000 or so distinct CDR3 sequences, around 15% seen once, with about 4.5% in the top ten.

Sequenced input: blood. The TCR was taken from a woman aged 40 to 49 with Graves' ophthalmopathy. This chain connects TRBV28 to TRBJ2-5, with 8 bases lining up with TRBD2. The CDR3 bases are TGTGCCAGCATCCCGGCGGGGGGCCAGACCCAGTACTTC. The encoded protein is CASIPAGGQTQYF.